Detailed here is one T cell receptor (beta chain). This clone was seen once. Its cognate antigen has yet to be identified. No per-base quality is available; no much larger clone lies one base away. This entry is derived from a study of blood T cell repertoires in COVID-19 (TCRdb year 2020). For the study in its entirety: Samples covering the acute and convalescent phases of COVID-19 were provided by collaborators in the United States, Italy and Spain. The prospective study material was composed of cDNA or gDNA derived from T cells, B-cell-depleted T cells, or PBMCs. The dataset comprised deeply sampled blood TCRbeta repertoires from subjects exposed to, actively infected with, or recovered from COVID-19. The repertoires were made available in a free public database intended to serve as a resource for research on the immune response to SARS-CoV-2. Samples came from the ongoing ImmuneRACE study (first 160 participants) plus 1,254 subjects from 6 global collaborators. The sample metadata nearly always contained a de-identified subject ID, COVID-19 status, age in years and sex. HLA class I and class II types, where available, came from metadata supplied by the sample provider rather than from assay-based typing.

TCRbeta CDR3 regions were amplified from genomic DNA using the immunoSEQ Assay, a bias-controlled multiplex PCR. The paper's data handling went like this. Nucleated cell counts per sample were estimated from amplification of reference gene primers within the assay. To quantify the absolute abundance of each unique TCRbeta CDR3 rearrangement, sequence reads were collapsed and filtered. For each sample, productive Simpson clonality was calculated by taking the square root of Simpson's diversity index across productive rearrangements. Sourced from immuneACCESS, this table was stored by TCRdb with only in-frame sequences that have V and J called. A share of the clones is absent; for the studies checked, an unresolved V gene accounts for under half, and the remainder has no known explanation. The D gene and trimming were derived from the DNA, and the V and J assignments and clone size from that table. For this sample the table gives 250,000 to 300,000 clones, of which roughly nine tenths were detected only once. The ten top clones hold approximately 1.5% of the sample.

Reading from cysteine to phenylalanine, the CDR3 counts 15 amino acids. Just CDR3 DNA is preserved here, 45 bases in frame from base 1. CDR1 and CDR2, looked up from the germline V gene, are SGDLS and YYNGEE. V has 4 bases trimmed and J has 3 bases trimmed; junction bases matching no gene number 3. Overall results and qualifications from the work: Clinical and demographic metadata were provided uncurated, with the amount varying by source and participant.

In the prospective study, participants were roughly 18 to 95 years old, resided in approximately 25 geographic areas of the United States, and were enrolled through a virtual design. In the prospective study, cohorts were assigned on the basis of participant-reported clinical history obtained from a screening survey and a study questionnaire. Recovered participants in ImmuneRACE Cohort 3 were defined by two consecutive negative NP/OP PCR tests, clearance by a healthcare professional, or resolution of symptoms. In the prospective study, mobile phlebotomists collected whole blood, serum and a nasopharyngeal or oropharyngeal swab from each participant. Over a roughly 2-month period, participants in the prospective study had the option of providing additional blood draws and questionnaires. Before DNA extraction, blood samples from the prospective study were shipped at room temperature or frozen.

The chain joins TRBV9 to TRBJ2-7; TRBD2 lines up with 14 middle nucleotides. The material sequenced was PBMCs or T cells enriched from blood (not recorded which). This sequence was found in a woman in her thirties or forties who had recovered from COVID-19. The DNA sequence reads TGTGCCAGCAGCCCCGGACTAGCGGGAGGCTACGAGCAGTACTTC. This translates into CASSPGLAGGYEQYF. Supplemented by the reference TRBV9 and TRBJ2-7 proteins around the CDR3, the complete variable domain is DSGVTQTPKHLITATGQRVTLRCSPRSGDLSVYWYQQSLDQGLQFLIQYYNGEERAKGNILERFSAQQFPDLHSELNLSSLELGDSALYFCASSPGLAGGYEQYFGPGTRLTVT.